These 16 T cell receptor beta chains were sequenced from one sample in a study of Graves' ophthalmopathy and Graves' hyperthyroidism. Amplification of TCR beta CDR3 regions used RNA transcripts. HTBI primers served in a first-round RT-PCR, which a second-round multiplex PCR followed. TCRdb ran MiXCR on the multiplex PCR reads and lists one entry per CDR3 protein. In the table there are over 650,000 distinct CDR3 sequences, over 40% of which are singletons. Sequencing used peripheral blood. These receptors came from an adult man with Graves' ophthalmopathy.

The chain employs TRBV5-1 and TRBJ2-7; no clear D. V dropped 4 bases and J dropped 0 bases, with 14 bases sitting between them. CDR1 and CDR2 from the germline V gene are SGHRS and YFSETQ. This CDR3 is built from 15 residues. The CDR3 sequence: CASSTARARSYEQYF. The CDR3 region has the DNA TGCGCCAGCAGCACTGCAAGGGCACGCTCCTACGAGCAGTACTTC.

There are many counts of this clonotype. V is TRBV12-5 and J is TRBJ2-7; 7 nucleotides agree with TRBD1. The V segment lost 6 bases and the J segment 4 bases; nucleotides outside the gene matches: 0. CDR1 is LGHNT, CDR2 FRNRAP, per germline. CDR3 length: 11 amino acids. The CDR3 DNA reads as TGTGCTAGTGGGACAGGGTACGAGCAGTACTTC. Its protein product is CASGTGYEQYF.

J is TRBJ1-3 and V is TRBV2; perhaps TRBD1 as D (5 bases). CDR3 length: 14 residues. Germline CDR1 SNHLY, CDR2 FYNNEI. Trimming removed 6 bases from V and 0 bases from J, with 9 bases in between. The CDR3 coding sequence is TGTGCCAGCAGGATTCAGGGCTCTGGAAACACCATATATTTT. Amino acid sequence: CASRIQGSGNTIYF.

This clonotype was seen a few times. The V call is TRBV11-3, the J call TRBJ1-4; D remains unclear. Germline V lookup: CDR1 SGHNT, CDR2 YENEEA. CDR3 length equals 14 residues. The V end was cut by 0 bases, the J end by 6 bases, with 8 bases between. The CDR3 DNA reads as TGTGCCAGCAGCTTAGAGGGCAGTTATGAAAAACTGTTTTTT. This encodes CASSLEGSYEKLFF.

This clonotype has a count of ten or more. The V and J genes are TRBV20-1 and TRBJ1-1; 7 positions agree with TRBD1. The germline CDR1 and CDR2 sequences are DFQATT and SNEGSKA (reference sequence). The V gene end was trimmed by 6 bases and the J gene end by 4 bases; junction bases not matched to a gene: 5. This CDR3 spans 12 amino acids. CDR3 bases: TGCAGTGCCAGACAGGGCAGCACTGAAGCTTTCTTT. As protein: CSARQGSTEAFF.

The rearrangement links TRBV29-1 to TRBJ2-6; 8 bases are shared with TRBD1. Germline V gene sequence: CDR1 SQVTM, CDR2 ANQGSEA. The CDR3 is 17 amino acids. J gave up 4 bases and V 3 bases, and 11 bases lay outside the gene matches. The CDR3 DNA reads as TGCAGCGTTGACGTGGACAGGGATAGCTCCGGGGCCAACGTCCTGACTTTC. It translates to CSVDVDRDSSGANVLTF.

This clonotype was counted at least ten times. This chain connects TRBV4-1 to TRBJ1-6, with D uncertain. The V and J ends lost 4 bases and 11 bases respectively, with 15 bases between them. The CDR3 runs 14 residues. The germline V gene encodes CDR1 MGHRA and CDR2 YSYEKL. CDR3 coding DNA: TGCGCCAGCAGCCTCCGGGATTTTATTCCACCCCTCCACTTT. Its protein is CASSLRDFIPPLHF.

This clonotype has a handful of counts. The chain employs TRBV2 and TRBJ2-2, with D possibly TRBD1 on 5 matching bases. The CDR3 contains 18 residues. Germline-derived CDR1 and CDR2 are SNHLY and FYNNEI. The ends were cut back, 5 bases at V and 5 bases at J, with 24 bases in the middle. The CDR3 loop reads CASSNPKGFDGVTGELFF. CDR3 DNA sequence: TGTGCCAGCAGTAATCCCAAGGGGTTTGATGGGGTGACCGGGGAGCTGTTTTTT.

This clonotype appeared many times. This chain uses TRBV12-3 or TRBV12-4 with TRBJ2-7; 10 bases are a match to TRBD2. The CDR3 totals 15 residues. The V and J ends lost 5 bases and 1 base, in that order; junction bases with no gene match: 5. CDR3 amino acids: CASSTLAGVSYEQYF. In nucleotides, the CDR3 is TGTGCCAGCAGTACTCTAGCGGGAGTATCCTACGAGCAGTACTTC.

CDR3 residues: CASTDRGRYNEQFF. The CDR3 DNA sequence: TGTGCCAGCACCGACAGGGGGCGATACAATGAGCAGTTCTTC. This rearrangement joins TRBV5-6 to TRBJ2-7, with 10 bases aligning to TRBD1. The J call is in doubt because the DNA end fits TRBJ2-1 better. Looked up from germline, CDR1 is SGHDT and CDR2 is YYEEEE. CDR3 size: 14 residues.

For the CDR3, the DNA is TGTGCCAGCAGGGACAGGGGGGGAGCTTTCTTT. Amino acid sequence: CASRDRGGAFF. The chain employs TRBV2 and TRBJ1-1; 10 bases align to TRBD1. The CDR3 totals 11 residues. V dropped 6 bases and J dropped 10; count of bases not matched to a gene: 2. Germline CDR1 is SNHLY and CDR2 is FYNNEI.

This clonotype was recorded at least ten times. J is TRBJ1-3 and V is TRBV15, with a weak D call TRBD1 (5 bases). CDR1 LNHNV and CDR2 YYDKDF come from the germline V gene (reference sequence). V was clipped by 8 bases and J by 2 bases, with 13 bases between them. There are 14 residues in the CDR3. The CDR3 DNA is TGTGCCACCGGGGCGGGGGAACCTGGAAACACCATATATTTT. Translated, it gives CATGAGEPGNTIYF.

The CDR3 DNA is TGTGCCAGCAGCCAAACCGCCGGGGGCCACTACGAGCAGTACTTC. Amino acid sequence: CASSQTAGGHYEQYF. The chain is built from TRBV7-9 and TRBJ2-7; D tentatively fits TRBD1 or TRBD2 (6 bases each). This CDR3 contains 15 residues. Per germline, CDR1 SEHNR and CDR2 FQNEAQ (reference sequence). V lost 5 bases, J lost 3 bases, and 17 bases lay in between.

This clonotype showed up many times. The chain has TRBV3-1 and TRBJ2-2; no reliable D call. Germline V gene data show CDR1 as LGHDT and CDR2 as YNNKEL (reference sequence). V was trimmed by 6 bases and J by 5 bases, leaving 4 bases between them. The length of the CDR3 is 11 residues. The chain's CDR3 is CASRKTGELFF. CDR3 nucleotide sequence: TGTGCCAGCAGGAAAACCGGGGAGCTGTTTTTT.

About this clonotype itself: An end of the junction differs from the germline gene, which may be a read error. This sequence joins TRBV13 and TRBJ2-5; D ambiguous. This CDR3 spans 15 amino acids. From germline, CDR1 is PRHDT and CDR2 FYEKMQ (reference sequence). DNA for the CDR3: TGCGCCAGCAGCCCAAGCTATGCCTCTCGGGAGACCCAGTACTTC. Its translation is CASSPSYASRETQYF.

This clonotype turned up a few times. The chain employs TRBV4-1 and TRBJ1-3; no reliable D call. The length of the CDR3 is 13 residues. Per the germline V gene, CDR1 is MGHRA and CDR2 is YSYEKL. Trimming cost V 6 bases and J 4 bases, with 10 bases left between them. CDR3 region: CASRPVGGNTIYF. As DNA, the CDR3 is TGCGCCAGCAGACCGGTAGGAGGAAACACCATATATTTT.